Listed below are T cell receptor beta chains from one sample, sequenced in a study of metastatic and nonmetastatic thyroid tumors. TCRdb reanalyzed the PCR reads via MiXCR. The sample contains fewer than 30,000 clones, roughly 16% of which appear only once. The source material was blood. Every receptor here comes from a female donor with papillary thyroid cancer or a benign thyroid nodule (not recorded which). Some clones in this sample may be carry-over from other donors' samples. Each CDR3 is given with its conserved first and last residue. A D gene is named only where the DNA matches it firmly. Not every row has a clone size; where given, it reads once, few, many or a size class.

cdr3_nt cdr3_aa j_call clone_size d_call v_call
TGTGCCAGCACCCGAGACAGTGAAAAACTGTTTTTT CASTRDSEKLFF TRBJ1-4 many - TRBV7-9
TGCGCCAGCAGCTTATCAGGGACAGGGGATCAGCCCCAGCATTTT CASSLSGTGDQPQHF TRBJ1-5 - TRBD1 TRBV5-1
TGCGCCAGCAGCCAAGATAGGTTCCGAGCGGGAGTGGTCGACAATGAGCAGTTCTTC CASSQDRFRAGVVDNEQFF TRBJ2-1 many TRBD2 TRBV4-1
TGTGCCAGCAGTTACCCCCCGCGGACCCAGTACTTC CASSYPPRTQYF TRBJ2-5 medium-sized - TRBV6-2/TRBV6-3
TGCAGCGTTGGAGGAGCAGGGGAGGGTGAGCAGTTCTTC CSVGGAGEGEQFF TRBJ2-1 many - TRBV29-1
TGTGCCAGCAGGAATAGGGACGCTGAAGCTTTCTTT CASRNRDAEAFF TRBJ1-1 many - TRBV7-9
TGTGCCAGCAGAACGGCGGGGTACTCTGGGGCCAACGTCCTGACTTTC CASRTAGYSGANVLTF TRBJ2-6 many - TRBV12-3/TRBV12-4
TGTGCCAGCAGTTACTCGCTGAGCAATCAGCCCCAGCATTTT CASSYSLSNQPQHF TRBJ1-5 many - TRBV6-6
TGTGCCAGCAGGGACACTTTAGAGGAGTTCTTC CASRDTLEEFF TRBJ2-1 many - TRBV28
TGCAGTGCTCCCGGGGTGACTGTCTACGAGCAGTACTTC CSAPGVTVYEQYF TRBJ2-7 - - TRBV20-1
TGTGCCAGTAGTATCACTAGATCCTACGAGCAGTACTTC CASSITRSYEQYF TRBJ2-7 medium-sized - TRBV19
TGCGCCAGCAGCCAAGATCAGGGTTACACCGGGGAGCTGTTTTTT CASSQDQGYTGELFF TRBJ2-2 few - TRBV4-1
TGTGCCAGTCAACAGCTGTCCTACGAGCAGTACTTC CASQQLSYEQYF TRBJ2-7 medium-sized - TRBV6-1
TGTGCCAGCAGTTACTCGACGCAGGGTGGGGACACCATATATTTT CASSYSTQGGDTIYF TRBJ1-3 few - TRBV6-5
TGCAGTGCTATACCCGATACAGGGGTGAACACTGAAGCTTTCTTT CSAIPDTGVNTEAFF TRBJ1-1 many TRBD1 TRBV20-1
TGTGCCAGCAGCCTACTAGCGGGGTTCTCTGGGGCCAACGTCCTGACTTTC CASSLLAGFSGANVLTF TRBJ2-6 many TRBD2 TRBV7-8
TGTGCCAGCAGTTTACGCCTGAAGATCACTGAAGCTTTCTTT CASSLRLKITEAFF TRBJ1-1 many - TRBV28
TGCAGTGCTAGAGACAAGGGACCGTCGTTTATGAACACTGAAGCTTTCTTT CSARDKGPSFMNTEAFF TRBJ1-1 many - TRBV20-1
TGTGCCAGCAGCGTTACTAGCGTGGCCCTCACCGTGGAGCTGTTTTTT CASSVTSVALTVELFF TRBJ2-2 once TRBD2 TRBV9
TGTGCCAGCAGCTTATCGATTATAGGCTCACCCCTCCACTTT CASSLSIIGSPLHF TRBJ1-6 many - TRBV7-2
TGTGCCAGCAGCACGGGACTGAACACCGGGGAGCTGTTTTTT CASSTGLNTGELFF TRBJ2-2 - - TRBV5-4
TGTGCCAGCAGTGGACAGGCGAACTATGGCTACACCTTC CASSGQANYGYTF TRBJ1-2 medium-sized TRBD1 TRBV12-3/TRBV12-4
TGTGCCAGCAAAAACCCCAGACAGACCGGTAGGGCGTGGTACGAGCAGTACTTC CASKNPRQTGRAWYEQYF TRBJ2-7 - - TRBV6-4
TGTGCCAGCAGCCAAGATTCCTCTGGGAATGAGCAGTTCTTC CASSQDSSGNEQFF TRBJ2-1 many - TRBV3-1
TGCGCCAGCAGCCTCCCCGGGACAGGGGGCTGGTCCTACGAGCAGTACTTC CASSLPGTGGWSYEQYF TRBJ2-7 - TRBD1 TRBV5-1
TGTGCCAGCAGTGTGTTTGAGAACGACGAAAGTGAGCAGTTCTTC CASSVFENDESEQFF TRBJ2-1 medium-sized - TRBV6-1
TGTGCCAGCAGTGAACTTGTGGGAGCAGGAGATACGAAGTATTTT CASSELVGAGDTKYF TRBJ2-3 - - TRBV25-1
TGTGCCAGCAGTGCACAGGGTTCAGATACGCAGTATTTT CASSAQGSDTQYF TRBJ2-3 few - TRBV6-1
TGTGCCAGCTCCAGCGGACTCCAAGAGACCCAGTACTTC CASSSGLQETQYF TRBJ2-5 many - TRBV3-1
TGCAGCGTTGATGGTCGCGGGACAGATACGCAGTATTTT CSVDGRGTDTQYF TRBJ2-3 many - TRBV29-1
TGTGCCAGGGAGAAGCAGTACTTC CAREKQYF TRBJ2-7 many - TRBV7-3
TGTGCCAGCAGTTACCGGACGACAGGGTACACTGAAGCTTTCTTT CASSYRTTGYTEAFF TRBJ1-1 medium-sized TRBD1 TRBV6-6
TGCGCCAACCTGCTAGCGGGAGTGGGGAATGAGCAGTTCTTC CANLLAGVGNEQFF TRBJ2-1 few TRBD2 TRBV10-2
TGTGCCAGCAGTGAGGCTGGGGGGGTAGATGAGCAGTTCTTC CASSEAGGVDEQFF TRBJ2-1 medium-sized TRBD2 TRBV6-4
TGTGCCAGTAACAGGGGGCAGGGAGATACGCAGTATTTT CASNRGQGDTQYF TRBJ2-3 many TRBD1 TRBV12-3/TRBV12-4
TGTGCCAGCAGAGGACAGGGGGCGCGGGACTATGGCTACACCTTC CASRGQGARDYGYTF TRBJ1-2 - TRBD1 TRBV28
TGTGCCAGCAGCGTCATGGGTGGCGAAAAACTGTTTTTT CASSVMGGEKLFF TRBJ1-4 many - TRBV3-1
TGCGCCGCAAGTTGGCACGAGTACTACGAGCAGTACTTC CAASWHEYYEQYF TRBJ2-7 medium-sized - TRBV10-2
TGTGCCAGCAGCTTATACGCAGGCTACGAGCAGTACTTC CASSLYAGYEQYF TRBJ2-7 many - TRBV11-3
TGTGCCAGCAGTTTTGGGACTAGCGGGGCACCCGGGGAGCTGTTTTTT CASSFGTSGAPGELFF TRBJ2-2 medium-sized TRBD2 TRBV27
TGCGCCAGCAGCTGGAGGGCTTCTAGCACAGATACGCAGTATTTT CASSWRASSTDTQYF TRBJ2-3 many - TRBV5-1
TGTGCCAGCAGTGCGGGACCCTCCTACGAGCAGTACTTC CASSAGPSYEQYF TRBJ2-7 - - TRBV6-1